The rows below give T cell receptor beta chains drawn from one sample of a study of T cells in Graves' hyperthyroidism and ophthalmopathy. TCRdb re-analysed the multiplex PCR reads in MiXCR, keeping a single row per CDR3 protein. The sample holds roughly 700,000 distinct CDR3 sequences; around 13% are singletons and the top ten take roughly a tenth. The material sequenced was blood. These TCRs come from a woman aged 18-30 years with Graves' hyperthyroidism. Both conserved end residues are part of each CDR3. D genes are given only for firm matches. The size entry is marked missing in some rows and otherwise reads once, few, many or a size class.

many	TRBD2	TRBV11-2	TRBJ2-7	CASSPTLLAGYQGAYEQYF	TGTGCCAGCAGTCCCACGTTACTAGCGGGCTACCAAGGGGCTTACGAGCAGTACTTC
many	NA	TRBV29-1	TRBJ1-2	CSVEIPPGYTF	TGCAGCGTTGAAATCCCTCCTGGCTACACCTTC
NA	NA	TRBV19	TRBJ2-1	CASSQGNYNEQFF	TGTGCCAGTAGCCAGGGTAACTACAATGAGCAGTTCTTC
many	TRBD1	TRBV4-1	TRBJ2-7	CASSPDPGTGIEQYF	TGCGCCAGCAGCCCCGACCCAGGGACAGGGATCGAGCAGTACTTC
NA	TRBD1	TRBV7-9	TRBJ2-7	CASSNPGQGIEQYF	TGTGCCAGCAGCAACCCGGGACAGGGTATCGAGCAGTACTTC
NA	NA	TRBV29-1	TRBJ1-5	CSTREGSNQPQHF	TGCAGCACCCGGGAGGGGAGCAATCAGCCCCAGCATTTT
many	TRBD1	TRBV20-1	TRBJ1-5	CSARQGSMNQPQHF	TGCAGTGCTCGACAGGGGAGCATGAATCAGCCCCAGCATTTT
many	NA	TRBV30	TRBJ2-3	CAWSMGHRSFRTDTQYF	TGTGCCTGGAGTATGGGCCACAGATCCTTTAGGACAGATACGCAGTATTTT
NA	TRBD2	TRBV20-1	TRBJ2-3	CSARKPAGGPSLQYF	TGCAGTGCTAGGAAGCCAGCGGGAGGGCCTAGTCTTCAGTATTTT
NA	TRBD2	TRBV11-2	TRBJ2-1	CASSLTSGRAFEQFF	TGTGCCAGCAGCTTGACTAGCGGGAGGGCCTTTGAGCAGTTCTTC
many	NA	TRBV20-1	TRBJ2-7	CSARVPRIPYEQYF	TGCAGTGCTAGAGTCCCCAGGATCCCCTACGAGCAGTACTTC
many	NA	TRBV12-3/TRBV12-4	TRBJ2-5	CASRARLVTETQYF	TGTGCCAGCAGGGCGAGACTTGTAACGGAGACCCAGTACTTC
few	NA	TRBV19	TRBJ1-1	CASSIGQGLATEAFF	TGTGCCAGTAGTATTGGGCAGGGGCTCGCCACTGAAGCTTTCTTT
many	TRBD1	TRBV3-1	TRBJ1-1	CASSTRGSNTEAFF	TGTGCCAGCAGTACCAGGGGGTCGAACACTGAAGCTTTCTTT
NA	NA	TRBV28	TRBJ1-5	CASNGTPRSNQPQHF	TGTGCCAGCAATGGGACACCTCGTAGCAATCAGCCCCAGCATTTT
NA	TRBD2	TRBV7-9	TRBJ2-7	CASSVGLGFYEQYF	TGTGCCAGCAGCGTGGGACTAGGATTCTACGAGCAGTACTTC
few	NA	TRBV12-3/TRBV12-4	TRBJ1-2	CASSLSYRFSVLSNYGYTF	TGTGCCAGCAGTTTATCTTACCGCTTTTCCGTCTTATCTAACTATGGCTACACCTTC
NA	TRBD1	TRBV29-1	TRBJ2-3	CSAEKRQGADTQYF	TGCAGCGCGGAAAAACGACAGGGTGCAGATACGCAGTATTTT
NA	TRBD1	TRBV24-1	TRBJ1-5	CATSAGGPQHF	TGTGCCACCAGTGCAGGGGGGCCCCAGCATTTT
many	NA	TRBV7-9	TRBJ2-1	CASSLLRDHNEQFF	TGTGCCAGCAGCCTCTTGAGGGACCACAATGAGCAGTTCTTC
many	TRBD2	TRBV11-2	TRBJ2-5	CASSLELRLAVQETQYF	TGTGCCAGCAGCTTAGAGTTAAGACTAGCGGTACAAGAGACCCAGTACTTC
many	NA	TRBV2	TRBJ1-6	CASSSQGQRGNSPLHF	TGTGCCAGCAGTTCTCAGGGACAACGTGGGAATTCACCCCTCCACTTT
once	NA	TRBV9	TRBJ2-7	CASSVANGPYEQYF	TGTGCCAGCAGCGTAGCCAACGGACCCTACGAGCAGTACTTC
few	NA	TRBV11-2	TRBJ1-3	CASRRVPDPGYTIYF	TGTGCCAGCAGACGCGTCCCGGACCCCGGGTACACCATATATTTT
NA	NA	TRBV4-1	TRBJ1-2	CASSQPVVGGYTF	TGCGCCAGCAGCCAACCGGTAGTTGGTGGCTACACCTTC
many	NA	TRBV30	TRBJ1-3	CAWSVHSGNTIYF	TGTGCCTGGAGTGTACATTCTGGAAACACCATATATTTT
NA	NA	TRBV18	TRBJ2-1	CASSPSSCNEQFF	TGTGCCAGCTCCCCAAGCTCCTGCAATGAGCAGTTCTTC
many	TRBD2	TRBV11-2	TRBJ2-1	CASSRSSGIYNEQFF	TGTGCCAGCAGCAGATCTAGCGGGATATACAATGAGCAGTTCTTC
many	TRBD2	TRBV6-1	TRBJ2-3	CASTGTSGRATSTDTQYF	TGTGCCAGCACTGGGACTAGCGGGAGGGCGACGAGCACAGATACGCAGTATTTT
many	NA	TRBV28	TRBJ2-7	CASSKPPPPYSYEQYF	TGTGCCAGCAGCAAACCGCCTCCCCCTTATTCCTACGAGCAGTACTTC
NA	TRBD2	TRBV30	TRBJ2-3	CAWRGFGLAGHTDTQYF	TGTGCCTGGAGGGGATTTGGACTAGCGGGCCACACAGATACGCAGTATTTT
many	NA	TRBV6-1	TRBJ2-7	CASMRNSYEQYF	TGTGCCAGCATGCGGAATTCCTACGAGCAGTACTTC
NA	NA	TRBV20-1	TRBJ2-2	CSARDRKGGGGELFF	TGCAGTGCTAGAGATCGGAAGGGAGGGGGTGGGGAGCTGTTTTTT
many	NA	TRBV5-1	TRBJ2-3	CASSSYTDTQYF	TGTGCCAGCAGCTCCTACACAGATACGCAGTATTTT
few	TRBD2	TRBV3-1	TRBJ2-7	CASSPNWAAGGSYEQYF	TGTGCCAGCAGCCCGAATTGGGCTGCGGGAGGATCCTACGAGCAGTACTTC
NA	NA	TRBV6-1	TRBJ2-1	CASSERNFYNEQFF	TGTGCCAGCAGCGAGCGGAACTTCTACAATGAGCAGTTCTTC
NA	TRBD1	TRBV9	TRBJ2-5	CASSVTPGGVPQETQYF	TGTGCCAGCAGCGTTACCCCAGGGGGAGTCCCCCAAGAGACCCAGTACTTC
many	NA	TRBV6-1	TRBJ2-7	CASSTGTYSYEQYF	TGTGCCAGCAGTACGGGGACGTACTCCTACGAGCAGTACTTC
NA	NA	TRBV19	TRBJ1-1	CASSMGRTNTEAFF	TGTGCCAGTAGTATGGGGAGAACTAACACTGAAGCTTTCTTT
many	NA	TRBV11-2	TRBJ2-2	CASSLGPGFVSGELFF	TGTGCCAGCAGCTTGGGACCGGGATTCGTTTCCGGGGAGCTGTTTTTT
NA	TRBD1	TRBV30	TRBJ2-6	CALNVDRVESGANVLTF	TGTGCCCTAAACGTGGACAGGGTAGAGTCTGGGGCCAACGTCCTGACTTTC
many	TRBD2	TRBV30	TRBJ2-7	CAWTGEGSYEQYF	TGTGCCTGGACGGGGGAGGGATCCTACGAGCAGTACTTC
NA	NA	TRBV9	TRBJ2-3	CASSVTSQIRDTQYF	TGTGCCAGCAGCGTAACTAGCCAGATCCGTGATACGCAGTATTTT
many	NA	TRBV19	TRBJ1-2	CASSIGLGVLQNGYTF	TGTGCCAGTAGTATAGGCCTCGGAGTCCTTCAGAATGGCTACACCTTC
many	TRBD1	TRBV2	TRBJ2-1	CASSEGRGNYNEQFF	TGTGCCAGCAGTGAAGGCAGGGGGAACTACAATGAGCAGTTCTTC
few	TRBD2	TRBV6-2/TRBV6-3	TRBJ2-5	CASSYYKRGLGETQYF	TGTGCCAGCAGTTACTACAAGCGGGGGCTTGGGGAGACCCAGTACTTC
few	NA	TRBV10-3	TRBJ2-5	CAISEGLVEETQYF	TGTGCCATCAGTGAGGGCCTCGTTGAAGAGACCCAGTACTTC
NA	TRBD2	TRBV5-6	TRBJ2-1	CASSLTAGEGGEQFF	TGTGCCAGCAGCTTGACAGCGGGAGAGGGCGGTGAGCAGTTCTTC
few	TRBD2	TRBV19	TRBJ2-7	CASSPLAGGHYEQYF	TGTGCCAGTAGTCCCCTAGCGGGAGGGCACTACGAGCAGTACTTC
NA	TRBD1	TRBV27	TRBJ2-1	CATVGQGPYNEQFF	TGTGCCACCGTGGGACAGGGCCCCTACAATGAGCAGTTCTTC
many	NA	TRBV12-3/TRBV12-4	TRBJ1-2	CASSLAREAGYTF	TGTGCCAGCAGTTTAGCCAGGGAGGCCGGCTACACCTTC
many	TRBD2	TRBV29-1	TRBJ2-1	CSVRGTSGYNEQFF	TGCAGCGTTAGGGGGACTAGCGGTTACAATGAGCAGTTCTTC
few	TRBD1	TRBV29-1	TRBJ2-5	CSGGRQGMSQETQYF	TGCAGCGGTGGTAGACAGGGTATGAGCCAAGAGACCCAGTACTTC